The 24 T cell receptor beta chains below all came from one sample that was sequenced in a study of cytomegalovirus exposure and HLA in healthy donors. Primers for the PCR totalled 60 Vbeta and 13 Jbeta. Repertoires were generated with immunoSEQ multiplex PCR, while TCRdb's copy carries only in-frame clones and drops some. The data contain some 200,000 clones, roughly 80% of them singletons. Sequencing was performed on PBMCs. The receptor source for this set is a young woman in good health and CMV-seronegative.

This rearrangement joins TRBV28 to TRBJ2-5, with 10 bases matching TRBD2. V trimming: 6 bases; J trimming: 5 bases; junction bases outside the gene matches: 12. The germline V gene has CDR1 MDHEN and CDR2 SYDVKM. This CDR3 comprises 16 residues. The CDR3 region is CASRKPRLAGDETQYF. CDR3 coding DNA: TGTGCCAGCAGGAAACCTCGCCTAGCGGGAGATGAGACCCAGTACTTC.

The chain links TRBV10-3 to TRBJ2-7, with D hard to call. Trimming took 8 bases from V and 1 from J, leaving 12 bases between them. Looked up from germline, CDR1 is ENHRY and CDR2 is SYGVKD. This CDR3 comprises 13 residues. The CDR3 region is CAIALDRSYEQYF. CDR3 nucleotide sequence: TGTGCCATCGCCCTAGACCGTTCCTACGAGCAGTACTTC.

The rearrangement joins TRBV6-5 to TRBJ2-2, with a weak D call TRBD2 (6 bases). CDR3 length: 15 amino acids. Trimming cost V 6 bases and J 0 bases, with 11 bases left between them. Germline assignment: CDR1 MNHEY and CDR2 SVGAGI. CDR3 DNA sequence: TGTGCCAGCAGGCGGGACTGGGCGAACACCGGGGAGCTGTTTTTT. It encodes CASRRDWANTGELFF.

This chain connects TRBV5-4 to TRBJ1-2; D is unresolved. This CDR3 is 14 amino acids long. Germline CDR1 reads SGHNT; CDR2 reads YYREEE (reference sequence). The ends were cut back, 4 bases at V and 4 bases at J, with 14 bases in the middle. CDR3 coding DNA: TGTGCCAGCAGCCACCTGGAGGGTATCTATGGCTACACCTTC. This gives the protein CASSHLEGIYGYTF.

CDR3 loop: CASWKGVNTEAFF. The CDR3 DNA sequence: TGTGCCAGTTGGAAGGGGGTGAACACTGAAGCTTTCTTT. The gene calls are TRBV19 and TRBJ1-1; possibly TRBD1 for D (6 bases). The V end lost 8 bases, the J end lost 0 bases, and 10 bases lay between the germline ends. The germline CDR1 and CDR2 sequences are LNHDA and SQIVND (reference sequence). The CDR3 is 13 residues long.

The J gene is TRBJ1-5, the V gene TRBV7-2; 10 bases are shared with TRBD1. The CDR3 has 16 amino acids. Trimming removed 4 bases from V and 4 bases from J; junction bases left unmatched: 7. The germline V gene has CDR1 SGHTA and CDR2 FQGNSA. The CDR3 DNA follows: TGTGCCAGCAGCTATATGGGGACAGGGGATAATCAGCCCCAGCATTTT. It encodes CASSYMGTGDNQPQHF.

The rearrangement joins TRBV5-1 to TRBJ2-1; 15 bases are shared with TRBD2. In germline, CDR1 is SGHRS, CDR2 YFSETQ. CDR3 length: 18 residues. V lost 4 bases, J lost 0 bases, and 5 bases stayed unmatched. CDR3 loop: CASSIGLAGGSSYNEQFF. Here the CDR3 DNA reads TGCGCCAGCAGCATTGGACTAGCGGGAGGGAGCTCCTACAATGAGCAGTTCTTC.

The CDR3 is CASRSGTGGNQPQHF. The CDR3 DNA reads TGCGCCAGCAGATCCGGGACAGGGGGTAATCAGCCCCAGCATTTT. The V and J genes are TRBV5-1 and TRBJ1-5; 11 bases agree with TRBD1. There are 15 residues in the CDR3. Germline CDR1 and CDR2: SGHRS and YFSETQ. With 5 bases clipped from V and 4 bases from J, the junction kept 5 bases outside the gene matches.

The chain recombines TRBV15 with TRBJ1-1; D might be TRBD1 (5 bases). CDR3 length: 17 amino acids. The V gene lost 0 bases and the J gene lost 7 bases, with 21 bases spanning the gap. In germline, CDR1 is LNHNV, CDR2 YYDKDF (reference sequence). The CDR3 loop is CATSRDHEEQGSHEAFF. The CDR3 nucleotides read TGTGCCACCAGCAGAGATCACGAGGAGCAGGGATCGCATGAAGCTTTCTTT.

CDR3 region: CASSFSPSYEQYF. The CDR3 DNA reads as TGTGCCAGCAGTTTCTCCCCTTCCTACGAGCAGTACTTC. The rearrangement links TRBV27 to TRBJ2-7; D is uncertain. The CDR3 is 13 amino acids. The V gene's germline CDR1 is MNHEY and CDR2 SMNVEV (reference sequence). Trimming removed 3 bases from V and 1 base from J, with 7 bases in between.

The chain carries TRBV10-1 and TRBJ2-1, with 14 bases matching TRBD2. V dropped 8 bases and J dropped 7; count of bases not matched to a gene: 7. Germline V gene sequence: CDR1 WNHNN, CDR2 SYGVQD (reference sequence). The CDR3 runs 15 residues. The CDR3 DNA sequence: TGCGCCAGCGCCTCGGGACTAGCGGGAGAGAATGAGCAGTTCTTC. Protein product: CASASGLAGENEQFF.

V is TRBV11-3 and J is TRBJ1-3, with unresolved D. The germline V gene has CDR1 SGHNT and CDR2 YENEEA. The ends were cut back, 1 base at V and 0 bases at J, with 10 bases in the middle. The CDR3 has 16 residues. The CDR3 region is CASSLVLLSSGNTIYF. The CDR3 region has the DNA TGTGCCAGCAGCTTAGTCCTACTGAGCTCTGGAAACACCATATATTTT.

This chain uses TRBV19 with TRBJ1-2; D unclear. V lost 1 base and J 7 bases, leaving 10 bases between the germline ends. The germline CDR1 and CDR2 sequences are LNHDA and SQIVND (reference sequence). CDR3 length: 13 residues. The DNA for the CDR3 is TGTGCCAGTAGTATAGCCTCTTTCTCTGGCTACACCTTC. This sequence encodes CASSIASFSGYTF.

The genes are TRBV25-1 and TRBJ1-1; D not certain. Germline CDR1 MGHDK, CDR2 SYGVNS. Deletions cut 6 bases from V and 3 bases from J, with 11 bases between. This CDR3 is 13 amino acids long. This CDR3 is CASSGRSYTEAFF. The CDR3 nucleotides read TGTGCCAGCAGCGGGAGGTCGTACACTGAAGCTTTCTTT.

The chain employs TRBV19 and TRBJ1-2; D unresolved. This CDR3 region has 13 residues. Between the trimmed V and J ends, which lost 3 bases and 7 bases, there was a span of 12 bases. Germline CDR1 LNHDA, CDR2 SQIVND (reference sequence). CDR3 nucleotide sequence: TGTGCCAGTAGTATTGAGGGTGTCGGTGGCTACACCTTC. It translates to CASSIEGVGGYTF. Drawing the rest from reference TRBV19 and TRBJ1-2, the complete variable domain is DGGITQSPKYLFRKEGQNVTLSCEQNLNHDAMYWYRQDPGQGLRLIYYSQIVNDFQKGDIAEGYSVSREKKESFPLTVTSAQKNPTAFYLCASSIEGVGGYTFGSGTRLTVV.

This clone has only one observation. The chain carries TRBV4-2 and TRBJ2-5, with TRBD2 as a possible D gene (6 bases). The last part of the DNA fits TRBJ2-7 better; the J call may be wrong. Germline V gives CDR1 LGHNA, CDR2 YNFKEQ. This CDR3 has 17 amino acids. CDR3 in DNA: TGTGCCAGCAGCCAAGAAACCGGGACTGCAAGCTCCTACGAGCAGTACTTC. It yields the protein CASSQETGTASSYEQYF.

This clone was counted once. The gene calls are TRBV7-9 and TRBJ1-2; D unresolved. Trimming cost V 1 base and J 6 bases, with 18 bases left between them. CDR3 length: 16 residues. CDR1 and CDR2 from the germline V gene are SEHNR and FQNEAQ (reference sequence). This CDR3 is CASSLVFEGVKDGYTF. In DNA, the CDR3 is TGTGCCAGCAGCTTAGTCTTCGAGGGAGTGAAGGATGGCTACACCTTC.

This sequence joins TRBV28 and TRBJ2-1; 7 bases are shared with TRBD2. After removal of 5 bases from V and 1 base from J, the junction contained 2 bases not matched to a gene. The CDR3 consists of 14 residues. Germline lookup yields CDR1 MDHEN and CDR2 SYDVKM. The CDR3 here is CASSPSGSYNEQFF. The CDR3 DNA is TGTGCCAGCAGTCCTAGCGGTTCCTACAATGAGCAGTTCTTC.

The rearrangement uses TRBV6-1 and TRBJ1-1, with D perhaps matching TRBD1 (5 bases). Germline V gene data show CDR1 as MNHNS and CDR2 as SASEGT. This CDR3 spans 14 amino acids. Trimming took 6 bases from V and 0 from J, leaving 11 bases between them. The CDR3 coding sequence is TGTGCCAGCAGGACGGGGGTAATGAACACTGAAGCTTTCTTT. Translation gives CASRTGVMNTEAFF.

CDR3 DNA sequence: TGTGCCAGCCGTGACGGGGGTATGGGCACTGAAGCTTTCTTT. It yields the protein CASRDGGMGTEAFF. This chain connects TRBV6-5 to TRBJ1-1; a possible D gene is TRBD1 (5 bases). Deletions cut 8 bases from V and 4 bases from J, with 17 bases between. The CDR3 length is 14 residues. Per the germline V gene, CDR1 is MNHEY and CDR2 is SVGAGI.

V usage is TRBV7-6 and J usage is TRBJ2-3; TRBD2 might be the D (5 bases). The V gene lost 1 base and the J gene lost 0 bases, with 11 bases spanning the gap. The CDR3 has 16 amino acids. Germline V gene data show CDR1 as SGHVS and CDR2 as FNYEAQ. In DNA form, the CDR3 reads TGTGCCAGCAGCTTAGTGGCGGGCTCTAGCACAGATACGCAGTATTTT. Its protein product is CASSLVAGSSTDTQYF. Supplemented by reference TRBV7-6 and TRBJ2-3, the full variable domain reads GAGVSQSPRYKVTKRGQDVALRCDPISGHVSLYWYRQALGQGPEFLTYFNYEAQQDKSGLPNDRFSAERPEGSISTLTIQRTEQRDSAMYRCASSLVAGSSTDTQYFGPGTRLTVL.

The chain recombines TRBV7-2 with TRBJ2-5; the match to TRBD1 covers 7 bases. V dropped 7 bases and J dropped 2; count of bases not matched to a gene: 7. Germline loops: CDR1 SGHTA, CDR2 FQGNSA. CDR3 length: 14 residues. DNA for the CDR3: TGTGCCAGCACAAACGGGGACAGACAAGAGACCCAGTACTTC. Translating gives CASTNGDRQETQYF.

The chain is built from TRBV30 and TRBJ1-3; D not resolved. V lost 8 bases and J lost 4, with 9 bases in between. CDR1 GTSNPN and CDR2 SVGIG come from the germline V gene (reference sequence). CDR3 size: 11 residues. Here the CDR3 reads CAGHWGNTIYF. The CDR3 DNA follows: TGTGCCGGCCATTGGGGAAACACCATATATTTT.

The J gene is TRBJ1-4, the V gene TRBV27, with D unresolved. The germline V gene encodes CDR1 MNHEY and CDR2 SMNVEV (reference sequence). This CDR3 has 13 residues. Trimming stripped 3 bases from V and 0 bases from J, with 2 bases between. CDR3 amino acids: CASSFTTNEKLFF. CDR3 nucleotide sequence: TGTGCCAGCAGTTTTACAACTAATGAAAAACTGTTTTTT.